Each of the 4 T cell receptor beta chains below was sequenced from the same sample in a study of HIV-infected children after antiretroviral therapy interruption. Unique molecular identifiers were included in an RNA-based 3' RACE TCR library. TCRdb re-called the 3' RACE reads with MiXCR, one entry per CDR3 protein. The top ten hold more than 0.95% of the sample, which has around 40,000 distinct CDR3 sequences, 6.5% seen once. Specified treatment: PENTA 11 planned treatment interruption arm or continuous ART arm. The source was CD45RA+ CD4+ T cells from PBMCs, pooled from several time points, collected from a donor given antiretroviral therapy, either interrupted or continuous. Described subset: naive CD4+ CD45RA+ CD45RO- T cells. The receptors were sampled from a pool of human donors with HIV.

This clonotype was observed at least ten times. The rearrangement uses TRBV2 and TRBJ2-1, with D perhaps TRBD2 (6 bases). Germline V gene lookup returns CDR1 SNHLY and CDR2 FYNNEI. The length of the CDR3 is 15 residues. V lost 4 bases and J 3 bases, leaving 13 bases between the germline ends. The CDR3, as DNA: TGTGCCAGCAGTGGTCGCCGCGGGGACTACAATGAGCAGTTCTTC. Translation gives CASSGRRGDYNEQFF.

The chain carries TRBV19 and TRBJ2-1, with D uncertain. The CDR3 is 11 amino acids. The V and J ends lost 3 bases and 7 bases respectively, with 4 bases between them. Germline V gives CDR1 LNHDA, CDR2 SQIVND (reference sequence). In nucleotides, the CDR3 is TGTGCCAGTAGTATTTTGAATGAGCAGTTCTTC. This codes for CASSILNEQFF.

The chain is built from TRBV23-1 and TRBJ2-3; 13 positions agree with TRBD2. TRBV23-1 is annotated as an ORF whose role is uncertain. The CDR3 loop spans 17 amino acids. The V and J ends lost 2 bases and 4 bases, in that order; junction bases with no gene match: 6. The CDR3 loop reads CASSQHTSGRGADTQYF. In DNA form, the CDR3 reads TGCGCCAGCAGTCAACATACTAGCGGGAGGGGTGCAGATACGCAGTATTTT.

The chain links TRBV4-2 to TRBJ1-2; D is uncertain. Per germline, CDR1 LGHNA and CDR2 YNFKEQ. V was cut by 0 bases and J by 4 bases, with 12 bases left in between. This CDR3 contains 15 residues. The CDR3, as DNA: TGTGCCAGCAGCCAAGATAATACTCCCGCCTATGGCTACACCTTC. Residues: CASSQDNTPAYGYTF.